The 15 T cell receptor beta chains below all came from one sample that was sequenced in a study of neoadjuvant anti-PD-1 for oral cavity cancer. Here immunoSEQ multiplex PCR was the method, and the copy in TCRdb shows in-frame clones only, minus some. The sample carries approximately 67,000 clones, around four fifths recorded once. Material: PBMCs, obtained before nivolumab (anti-PD-1) treatment. The receptor set was obtained from a person aged 35 to 85 with oral cavity squamous cell carcinoma.

The chain recombines TRBV11-2 with TRBJ1-4; 8 bases fit TRBD1. The CDR3 is 14 amino acids. V lost 3 bases and J lost 5; bases outside the gene matches: 2. Germline CDR1 is SGHAT and CDR2 is FQNNGV. CDR3 protein: CASSFGQGNEKLFF. CDR3 in DNA: TGTGCCAGCAGCTTTGGACAGGGCAATGAAAAACTGTTTTTT.

This chain links TRBV11-2 with TRBJ1-2; D call uncertain. Germline assignment: CDR1 SGHAT and CDR2 FQNNGV. Trimming took 1 base from V and 8 from J, leaving 8 bases between them. The CDR3 spans 12 residues. CDR3 amino acids: CASSLVGFGYTF. For the CDR3, the DNA is TGTGCCAGCAGCTTAGTAGGGTTCGGCTACACCTTC.

This clone came up a few times. V and J are TRBV9 and TRBJ1-2; maybe TRBD1 (5 bases). Trimming removed 3 bases at V and 5 bases at J, with 20 bases between. The CDR3 consists of 16 residues. Germline CDR1 is SGDLS and CDR2 is YYNGEE. The CDR3 DNA is TGTGCCAGCAGCGATGGCCGTCGACACCGGGGGTATGGCTACACCTTC. Protein sequence: CASSDGRRHRGYGYTF.

CDR3 region: CASSLGAEDTQYF. CDR3 coding DNA: TGTGCCAGCAGCTTAGGGGCTGAAGATACGCAGTATTTT. V gene TRBV11-2 combines with J gene TRBJ2-3; D not resolved. The CDR3 sequence is 13 residues long. Looked up from germline, CDR1 is SGHAT and CDR2 is FQNNGV. Trimming pared 1 base from V and 5 bases from J, leaving 7 bases between. The whole variable domain, remainder taken from reference TRBV11-2 and TRBJ2-3, is EAGVAQSPRYKIIEKRQSVAFWCNPISGHATLYWYQQILGQGPKLLIQFQNNGVVDDSQLPKDRFSAERLKGVDSTLKIQPAKLEDSAVYLCASSLGAEDTQYFGPGTRLTVL.

This clone was detected only once. The rearrangement joins TRBV30 to TRBJ2-1; D might be TRBD1 (6 bases). The CDR3 length is 12 residues. The V gene's germline CDR1 is GTSNPN and CDR2 SVGIG (reference sequence). V was cut by 5 bases and J by 6 bases, with 11 bases left in between. The CDR3 DNA reads as TGTGCCTGGGGACAGCAAACCAATGAGCAGTTCTTC. This sequence encodes CAWGQQTNEQFF. Full variable domain (missing parts from reference TRBV30 and TRBJ2-1): SQTIHQWPATLVQPVGSPLSLECTVEGTSNPNLYWYRQAAGRGLQLLFYSVGIGQISSEVPQNLSASRPQDRQFILSSKKLLLSDSGFYLCAWGQQTNEQFFGPGTRLTVL.

This clone has a handful of counts. The genes are TRBV28 and TRBJ2-6; 8 positions match TRBD2. The CDR3 consists of 16 residues. CDR1 is MDHEN, CDR2 SYDVKM, per germline. V shed 5 bases and J 0 bases; nucleotides not matched to a gene: 3. The chain's CDR3 is CASSRREVSGANVLTF. CDR3 coding DNA: TGTGCCAGCAGTAGGCGGGAGGTCTCTGGGGCCAACGTCCTGACTTTC.

Here the CDR3 reads CASSYRHSGANVLTF. The CDR3 DNA reads TGTGCCAGCAGTTATCGACACTCTGGGGCCAACGTCCTGACTTTC. This chain joins TRBV6-5 and TRBJ2-6; D is unclear. CDR3 length: 15 residues. With 3 bases removed from V and 0 bases from J, the gap between germline ends came to 6 bases. Germline lookup yields CDR1 MNHEY and CDR2 SVGAGI.

The chain has TRBV6-6 and TRBJ1-1, with D unclear. V lost 7 bases and J lost 1, with 10 bases in between. Germline assignment: CDR1 MNHNY and CDR2 SVGAGI (reference sequence). This CDR3 is 13 amino acids long. CDR3 sequence: CASMLGTNTEAFF. The CDR3 DNA reads TGTGCCAGCATGTTGGGAACGAACACTGAAGCTTTCTTT.

The J gene is TRBJ1-1, the V gene TRBV5-1; weak D call: TRBD1 (6 bases). The CDR3 is 16 residues long. Germline CDR1 and CDR2: SGHRS and YFSETQ. The ends were cut back, 4 bases at V and 4 bases at J, with 20 bases in the middle. The DNA for the CDR3 is TGCGCCAGCAGCCGGGACACCCTAGGAGGAGGCACTGAAGCTTTCTTT. Translated: CASSRDTLGGGTEAFF. Supplemented by reference TRBV5-1 and TRBJ1-1, the full variable domain reads KAGVTQTPRYLIKTRGQQVTLSCSPISGHRSVSWYQQTPGQGLQFLFEYFSETQRNKGNFPGRFSGRQFSNSRSEMNVSTLELGDSALYLCASSRDTLGGGTEAFFGQGTRLTVV.

The V gene is TRBV11-2, the J gene TRBJ2-4; D could derive from TRBD1 or TRBD2 (5 bases each). This CDR3 contains 15 residues. Trimming stripped 5 bases from V and 12 bases from J, with 23 bases between. Germline loops: CDR1 SGHAT, CDR2 FQNNGV. The CDR3 spells CASSTWDGPKSGQYF. The CDR3 bases are TGTGCCAGCAGCACCTGGGACGGTCCAAAATCGGGTCAGTACTTC. The complete variable domain, with remaining parts taken from reference TRBV11-2 and TRBJ2-4, reads EAGVAQSPRYKIIEKRQSVAFWCNPISGHATLYWYQQILGQGPKLLIQFQNNGVVDDSQLPKDRFSAERLKGVDSTLKIQPAKLEDSAVYLCASSTWDGPKSGQYFGAGTRLSVL.

This chain's CDR3 is CASSPGAGQETQYF. The CDR3 DNA reads TGCGCCAGCAGCCCGGGAGCCGGTCAAGAGACCCAGTACTTC. The rearrangement links TRBV5-1 to TRBJ2-5; maybe TRBD2 (6 bases). The CDR3 has 14 residues. CDR1 and CDR2 from the germline V gene are SGHRS and YFSETQ. Trimming removed 4 bases from V and 2 bases from J, with 12 bases in between. Full variable domain (missing parts from reference TRBV5-1 and TRBJ2-5): KAGVTQTPRYLIKTRGQQVTLSCSPISGHRSVSWYQQTPGQGLQFLFEYFSETQRNKGNFPGRFSGRQFSNSRSEMNVSTLELGDSALYLCASSPGAGQETQYFGPGTRLLVL.

J is TRBJ2-7 and V is TRBV7-9; D remains ambiguous. Trimming cost V 4 bases and J 4 bases, with 11 bases left between them. The germline CDR1 and CDR2 sequences are SEHNR and FQNEAQ (reference sequence). The CDR3 sequence is 13 residues long. CDR3 protein: CASSSFRSYEQYF. CDR3 in DNA: TGTGCCAGCAGCTCTTTTCGGAGTTACGAGCAGTACTTC.

V is TRBV19 and J is TRBJ1-2, with TRBD1 identical over 7 bases. Germline V lookup: CDR1 LNHDA, CDR2 SQIVND (reference sequence). The junction had 5 bases not matched to a gene; V was cut back by 1 base and J by 3 bases. CDR3 size: 15 residues. CDR3 bases: TGTGCCAGTAGTATAGGAACAGGGGACCACTATGGCTACACCTTC. It specifies CASSIGTGDHYGYTF.

The gene calls are TRBV10-2 and TRBJ1-1, with TRBD1 matching 9 bases. This CDR3 is 14 amino acids long. V was pared by 5 bases and J by 4 bases, with 5 bases of the junction left unmatched. The germline CDR1 and CDR2 sequences are WSHSY and SAAADI. The CDR3: CASSRTGGGTEAFF. The CDR3 DNA reads as TGCGCCAGCAGTCGTACAGGGGGCGGCACTGAAGCTTTCTTT.

J is TRBJ1-4 and V is TRBV9; D possibly corresponds to TRBD1 (6 bases). CDR1 is SGDLS, CDR2 YYNGEE, per germline. The CDR3 is 14 residues long. Trimming pared 0 bases from V and 7 bases from J, leaving 10 bases between. CDR3 nucleotide sequence: TGTGCCAGCAGCGTAGAGGGACACCTTGAAAAACTGTTTTTT. Protein sequence: CASSVEGHLEKLFF.